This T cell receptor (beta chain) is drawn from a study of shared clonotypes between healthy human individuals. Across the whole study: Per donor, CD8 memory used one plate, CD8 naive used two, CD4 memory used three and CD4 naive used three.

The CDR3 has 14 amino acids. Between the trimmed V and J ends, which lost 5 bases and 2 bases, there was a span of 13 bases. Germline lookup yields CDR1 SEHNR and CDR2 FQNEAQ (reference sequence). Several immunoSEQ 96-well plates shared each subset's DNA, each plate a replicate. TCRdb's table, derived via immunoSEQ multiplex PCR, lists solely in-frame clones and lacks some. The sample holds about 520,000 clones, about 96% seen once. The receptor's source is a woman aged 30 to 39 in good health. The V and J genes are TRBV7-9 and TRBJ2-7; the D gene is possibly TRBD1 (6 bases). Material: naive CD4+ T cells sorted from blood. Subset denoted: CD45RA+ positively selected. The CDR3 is CASSPQTGTYEQYF. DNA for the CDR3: TGTGCCAGCAGCCCCCAAACAGGGACCTACGAGCAGTACTTC.